The next 10 T cell receptor beta chains were all read from a single sample in a study of T cell responses to AZD1222 COVID-19 vaccine. Sequenced by immunoSEQ multiplex PCR; TCRdb stores in-frame clones only, minus some. Of some 120,000 clones listed, 70% to 90% are singletons. The specimen was peripheral blood, collected on day 0 of MenACWY control vaccination. The receptors stem from an adult in good health.

J is TRBJ1-2 and V is TRBV6-2 or TRBV6-3; tentatively, D is TRBD1 (6 bases). Per the germline V gene, CDR1 is MNHEY and CDR2 is SVGEGT. Trimming removed 0 bases from V and 2 bases from J, with 7 bases in between. CDR3 length equals 14 residues. The CDR3 sequence is CASSYSGQNYGYTF. In DNA, the CDR3 is TGTGCCAGCAGTTACTCAGGACAGAACTATGGCTACACCTTC.

The rearrangement links TRBV3-1 (or the pseudogene TRBV3-2) to TRBJ1-6; D remains ambiguous. V lost 7 bases, J lost 5 bases, and 12 bases lay in between. The CDR3 length is 14 residues. Germline loops: CDR1 LGHDT, CDR2 YNNKEL (reference sequence). In DNA form, the CDR3 reads TGTGCCAGCACGGCGGGCAGTAATAATTCACCCCTCCACTTT. It is translated as CASTAGSNNSPLHF.

This clone was found a few times. This rearrangement joins TRBV14 to TRBJ2-7; 12 bases map to TRBD2. J gave up 4 bases and V 5 bases, and 0 bases lay outside the gene matches. The CDR3 contains 13 residues. CDR1 and CDR2 from the germline V gene are SGHDN and FVKESK. The CDR3 sequence: CASSTSGGYEQYF. The CDR3 nucleotides are TGTGCCAGCAGCACTAGCGGGGGGTACGAGCAGTACTTC.

The chain has TRBV11-1 and TRBJ2-7; 8 bases line up with TRBD1. Germline CDR1 is SGHAT and CDR2 is FQDESV (reference sequence). This CDR3 region has 15 residues. V shed 4 bases, J shed 2 bases, and the junction held 7 bases outside the gene matches. CDR3 region: CASSSNRGFTYEQYF. CDR3 bases: TGTGCCAGCAGCTCCAACAGGGGGTTCACCTACGAGCAGTACTTC.

The chain uses TRBV20-1 and TRBJ1-5; maybe TRBD1 (6 bases). This CDR3 is built from 16 residues. CDR1 DFQATT and CDR2 SNEGSKA come from the germline V gene (reference sequence). Deletions cut 6 bases from V and 0 bases from J, with 18 bases between. CDR3 residues: CSASGQSTVSNQPQHF. The CDR3 DNA reads TGCAGTGCAAGTGGACAGAGTACAGTTAGCAATCAGCCCCAGCATTTT.

The chain combines TRBV28 with TRBJ1-4; TRBD1 might be the D (6 bases). CDR1 is MDHEN, CDR2 SYDVKM, per germline. The CDR3 has 16 residues. V dropped 3 bases and J dropped 0 bases, with 11 bases sitting between them. The CDR3: CASSLQGSATNEKLFF. As DNA, the CDR3 is TGTGCCAGCAGTTTGCAGGGGTCTGCAACTAATGAAAAACTGTTTTTT.

The rearrangement joins TRBV7-2 to TRBJ2-2, with D maybe TRBD1 (5 bases). CDR1 and CDR2 from the germline V gene are SGHTA and FQGNSA. The CDR3 is made up of 15 amino acids. Trimming removed 3 bases at V and 2 bases at J, with 10 bases between. CDR3 DNA: TGTGCCAGCAGCTTTTTGACAGATAACACCGGGGAGCTGTTTTTT. Encoded protein: CASSFLTDNTGELFF.

This chain joins TRBV5-1 and TRBJ1-3, with TRBD1 as a possible D gene (6 bases). This CDR3 region has 15 residues. From germline, CDR1 is SGHRS and CDR2 YFSETQ. Trimming took off 4 bases at V and 7 bases at J, with 18 bases between the two ends. The CDR3 DNA follows: TGCGCCAGCAGCCCGCAAGGGGGAACGGCGAACACCATATATTTT. Its translation: CASSPQGGTANTIYF.

The V and J genes are TRBV2 and TRBJ2-3; 9 bases align to TRBD2. V trimming: 7 bases; J trimming: 1 base; junction bases outside the gene matches: 12. The CDR3 loop spans 17 amino acids. Per germline, CDR1 SNHLY and CDR2 FYNNEI. DNA for the CDR3: TGTGCCAGCAAGAGGGTAGCGGGGGCTATGGGCACAGATACGCAGTATTTT. This encodes CASKRVAGAMGTDTQYF.

J is TRBJ1-1 and V is TRBV28; maybe TRBD1 (6 bases). The CDR3 is 12 amino acids. Trimming shortened V by 6 bases and J by 5 bases, and 10 bases separated the two germline ends. Germline V gene data show CDR1 as MDHEN and CDR2 as SYDVKM. CDR3 coding DNA: TGTGCCAGCAGCTACAGGGATACTGAAGCTTTCTTT. Amino acid sequence: CASSYRDTEAFF.